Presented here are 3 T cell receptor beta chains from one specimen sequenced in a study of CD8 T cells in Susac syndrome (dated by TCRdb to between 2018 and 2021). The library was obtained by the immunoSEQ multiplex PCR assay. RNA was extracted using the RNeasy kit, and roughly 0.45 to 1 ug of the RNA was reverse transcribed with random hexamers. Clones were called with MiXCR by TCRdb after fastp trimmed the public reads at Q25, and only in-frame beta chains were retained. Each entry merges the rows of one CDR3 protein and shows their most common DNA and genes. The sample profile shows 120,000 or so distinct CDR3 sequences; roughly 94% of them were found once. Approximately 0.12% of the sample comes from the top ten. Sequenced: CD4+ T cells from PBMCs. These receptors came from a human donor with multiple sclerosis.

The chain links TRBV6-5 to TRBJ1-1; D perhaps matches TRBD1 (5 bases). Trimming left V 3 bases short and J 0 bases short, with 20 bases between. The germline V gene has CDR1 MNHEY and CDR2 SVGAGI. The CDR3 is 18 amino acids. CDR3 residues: CASSYRGGGASMNTEAFF. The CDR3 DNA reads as TGTGCCAGCAGTTATAGGGGTGGCGGGGCCTCTATGAACACTGAAGCTTTCTTT.

In DNA form, the CDR3 reads TGTGCCACCTCAGGGGGCCGGGACTATGGCTACACCTTC. Protein: CATSGGRDYGYTF. The V call is TRBV30, the J call TRBJ1-2; TRBD1 aligns across 8 bases. This CDR3 is 13 amino acids long. Germline CDR1 and CDR2: GTSNPN and SVGIG (reference sequence). The J segment lost 3 bases and the V segment lost 8 bases, leaving 8 bases of the junction unmatched.

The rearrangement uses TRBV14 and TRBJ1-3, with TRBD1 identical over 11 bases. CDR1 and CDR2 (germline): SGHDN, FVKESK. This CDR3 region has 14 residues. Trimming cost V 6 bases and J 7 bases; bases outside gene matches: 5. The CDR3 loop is CASRRTGGTNTIYF. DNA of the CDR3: TGTGCCAGCAGACGGACAGGGGGCACGAACACCATATATTTT. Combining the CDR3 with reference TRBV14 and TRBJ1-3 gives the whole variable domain EAGVTQFPSHSVIEKGQTVTLRCDPISGHDNLYWYRRVMGKEIKFLLHFVKESKQDESGMPNNRFLAERTGGTYSTLKVQPAELEDSGVYFCASRRTGGTNTIYFGEGSWLTVV.